A selection of T cell receptor beta chains follows, all from one sample in a study of T cell responses to AZD1222 COVID-19 vaccine. Sequenced by immunoSEQ multiplex PCR; TCRdb stores in-frame clones only, minus some. This table holds approximately 190,000 clones, roughly 92% found once. The material sequenced was peripheral blood, taken 28 days after the second AZD1222 dose. These receptor sequences come from an adult who received the AZD1222 COVID-19 vaccine. Each CDR3 is given with its conserved first and last residue. Fields, in order: CDR3 protein, CDR3 DNA, clone size, D gene, V gene, J gene, CDR3 length. D genes are given only for firm matches. Not every row has a clone size; where given, it reads once, few, many or a size class.

CDR3aa: CASSVELENTGELFF
CDR3nt: TGTGCCAGCAGCGTAGAACTAGAGAACACCGGGGAGCTGTTTTTT
abundance: NA
d_gene: NA
v_gene: TRBV9
j_gene: TRBJ2-2
len: 15

CDR3aa: CASSSVGQGAWIEQFF
CDR3nt: TGTGCCAGCAGCTCCGTAGGACAGGGGGCGTGGATTGAGCAGTTCTTC
abundance: NA
d_gene: TRBD1
v_gene: TRBV7-9
j_gene: TRBJ2-1
len: 16

CDR3aa: CASSTGLAGGRDTQYF
CDR3nt: TGTGCCAGCAGCACGGGACTAGCGGGGGGTAGGGATACGCAGTATTTT
abundance: NA
d_gene: TRBD2
v_gene: TRBV7-3
j_gene: TRBJ2-3
len: 16

CDR3aa: CASSIPPGTDYGYTF
CDR3nt: TGTGCCAGTAGTATCCCCCCAGGGACAGACTATGGCTACACCTTC
abundance: NA
d_gene: TRBD1
v_gene: TRBV19
j_gene: TRBJ1-2
len: 15

CDR3aa: CASSLGRGTLAAEAFF
CDR3nt: TGTGCCAGCAGCTTAGGGAGGGGGACCCTGGCCGCTGAAGCTTTCTTT
abundance: NA
d_gene: NA
v_gene: TRBV13
j_gene: TRBJ1-1
len: 16

CDR3aa: CASSYSRGPDTQYF
CDR3nt: TGTGCCAGCAGTTACTCGAGGGGGCCAGATACGCAGTATTTT
abundance: NA
d_gene: TRBD1
v_gene: TRBV6-5
j_gene: TRBJ2-3
len: 14

CDR3aa: CASRLGTEYYEQYF
CDR3nt: TGTGCCAGCAGGTTAGGGACAGAGTACTACGAGCAGTACTTC
abundance: NA
d_gene: TRBD1
v_gene: TRBV11-2
j_gene: TRBJ2-7
len: 14

CDR3aa: CASSRGLAAEQYF
CDR3nt: TGTGCCAGCAGCCGGGGACTAGCGGCCGAGCAGTACTTC
abundance: NA
d_gene: TRBD2
v_gene: TRBV11-2
j_gene: TRBJ2-7
len: 13

CDR3aa: CASSSNAGGGETQYF
CDR3nt: TGTGCCAGCAGCTCGAACGCCGGGGGAGGGGAGACCCAGTACTTC
abundance: NA
d_gene: TRBD2
v_gene: TRBV5-4
j_gene: TRBJ2-5
len: 15

CDR3aa: CASRDRDGNSPLHF
CDR3nt: TGTGCCAGCAGGGACAGGGATGGTAATTCACCCCTCCACTTT
abundance: NA
d_gene: TRBD1
v_gene: TRBV2
j_gene: TRBJ1-6
len: 14

CDR3aa: CASSHLAGSYNEQFF
CDR3nt: TGTGCCAGCAGCCACCTAGCGGGCTCCTACAATGAGCAGTTCTTC
abundance: once
d_gene: TRBD2
v_gene: TRBV3-1/TRBV3-2
j_gene: TRBJ2-1
len: 15

CDR3aa: CASSQAHTGTGREKLFF
CDR3nt: TGCGCCAGCAGCCAAGCTCATACCGGGACAGGGCGTGAAAAACTGTTTTTT
abundance: NA
d_gene: TRBD1
v_gene: TRBV4-3
j_gene: TRBJ1-4
len: 17

CDR3aa: CASSLQTGLNTEAFF
CDR3nt: TGCGCCAGCAGCCTACAGACAGGATTGAACACTGAAGCTTTCTTT
abundance: NA
d_gene: NA
v_gene: TRBV5-1
j_gene: TRBJ1-1
len: 15

CDR3aa: CASSYSSRGADTQYF
CDR3nt: TGTGCCAGCAGTTACTCGAGCAGGGGAGCAGATACGCAGTATTTT
abundance: NA
d_gene: NA
v_gene: TRBV6-5
j_gene: TRBJ2-3
len: 15

CDR3aa: CASSGRQVSSYEQYF
CDR3nt: TGTGCCAGCAGTGGGAGACAGGTCAGCTCCTACGAGCAGTACTTC
abundance: NA
d_gene: NA
v_gene: TRBV27
j_gene: TRBJ2-7
len: 15

CDR3aa: CASTVDRDYSNEKLFF
CDR3nt: TGTGCCAGCACCGTCGACAGGGATTATTCTAATGAAAAACTGTTTTTT
abundance: NA
d_gene: TRBD1
v_gene: TRBV28
j_gene: TRBJ1-4
len: 16

CDR3aa: CATLTGGFEKLFF
CDR3nt: TGTGCCACCCTGACAGGGGGGTTTGAAAAACTGTTTTTT
abundance: NA
d_gene: TRBD1
v_gene: TRBV6-5
j_gene: TRBJ1-4
len: 13

CDR3aa: CASSPKVELGSHGYTF
CDR3nt: TGTGCCAGCAGCCCAAAGGTCGAGTTGGGGTCCCATGGCTACACCTTC
abundance: NA
d_gene: NA
v_gene: TRBV3-1/TRBV3-2
j_gene: TRBJ1-2
len: 16

CDR3aa: CASSLSTSREDF
CDR3nt: TGTGCCAGCAGTTTGTCGACCTCAAGAGAAGACTTT
abundance: NA
d_gene: NA
v_gene: TRBV28
j_gene: TRBJ1-6
len: 12

CDR3aa: CASSTYRRGRETQYF
CDR3nt: TGTGCCAGCAGTACCTACAGGCGGGGAAGAGAGACCCAGTACTTC
abundance: NA
d_gene: NA
v_gene: TRBV6-5
j_gene: TRBJ2-5
len: 15

CDR3aa: CASSLGQGEKLFF
CDR3nt: TGTGCCAGCAGCTTGGGACAGGGGGAAAAACTGTTTTTT
abundance: NA
d_gene: TRBD1
v_gene: TRBV7-6
j_gene: TRBJ1-4
len: 13

CDR3aa: CASSVVGANGAEAFF
CDR3nt: TGTGCCAGCAGCGTAGTAGGGGCCAATGGCGCTGAAGCTTTCTTT
abundance: once
d_gene: NA
v_gene: TRBV9
j_gene: TRBJ1-1
len: 15

CDR3aa: CATSRVRVAVGELFF
CDR3nt: TGTGCCACCAGCAGAGTCAGGGTGGCTGTCGGGGAGCTGTTTTTT
abundance: NA
d_gene: NA
v_gene: TRBV15
j_gene: TRBJ2-2
len: 15

CDR3aa: CASSRRRVPDTQYF
CDR3nt: TGTGCCAGCAGCCGGAGGAGGGTTCCCGATACGCAGTATTTT
abundance: NA
d_gene: NA
v_gene: TRBV11-2
j_gene: TRBJ2-3
len: 14

CDR3aa: CASSLQTAGELFF
CDR3nt: TGTGCCAGCAGCCTCCAGACTGCCGGAGAGCTGTTTTTT
abundance: NA
d_gene: NA
v_gene: TRBV7-2
j_gene: TRBJ2-2
len: 13

CDR3aa: CASRMDRAAFQPQHF
CDR3nt: TGTGCCAGCAGGATGGACAGGGCGGCTTTTCAGCCCCAGCATTTT
abundance: NA
d_gene: TRBD1
v_gene: TRBV28
j_gene: TRBJ1-5
len: 15

CDR3aa: CASSTGDNSGANVLTF
CDR3nt: TGTGCCAGCAGTACGGGGGACAACTCTGGGGCCAACGTCCTGACTTTC
abundance: NA
d_gene: NA
v_gene: TRBV25-1
j_gene: TRBJ2-6
len: 16

CDR3aa: CAIRGRGQNLYEQYF
CDR3nt: TGTGCCATCAGAGGACGCGGACAGAACCTCTACGAGCAGTACTTC
abundance: NA
d_gene: NA
v_gene: TRBV28
j_gene: TRBJ2-7
len: 15

CDR3aa: CATTSGGSDEQFF
CDR3nt: TGTGCCACGACTAGCGGGGGTTCCGATGAGCAGTTCTTC
abundance: once
d_gene: TRBD2
v_gene: TRBV10-3
j_gene: TRBJ2-1
len: 13

CDR3aa: CASSSGTTEDGYTF
CDR3nt: TGTGCCAGCAGCTCGGGGACGACGGAGGATGGCTACACCTTC
abundance: NA
d_gene: NA
v_gene: TRBV7-9
j_gene: TRBJ1-2
len: 14

CDR3aa: CASSLPLNTEAFF
CDR3nt: TGTGCCAGCAGCTTGCCACTGAACACTGAAGCTTTCTTT
abundance: NA
d_gene: NA
v_gene: TRBV5-6
j_gene: TRBJ1-1
len: 13

CDR3aa: CASREGPNYEQYF
CDR3nt: TGTGCCAGCAGAGAAGGGCCCAACTACGAGCAGTACTTC
abundance: NA
d_gene: NA
v_gene: TRBV2
j_gene: TRBJ2-7
len: 13

CDR3aa: CAISESPGTGAEAFF
CDR3nt: TGTGCCATCAGTGAGTCGCCGGGGACAGGGGCCGAAGCTTTCTTT
abundance: NA
d_gene: TRBD1
v_gene: TRBV10-3
j_gene: TRBJ1-1
len: 15

CDR3aa: CASSQDIGSLNSPLHF
CDR3nt: TGTGCCAGCAGCCAAGATATCGGCAGCTTAAATTCACCCCTCCACTTT
abundance: NA
d_gene: NA
v_gene: TRBV14
j_gene: TRBJ1-6
len: 16

CDR3aa: CASSLAGAKNIQYF
CDR3nt: TGTGCCAGCAGCTTGGCAGGGGCCAAAAACATTCAGTACTTC
abundance: NA
d_gene: NA
v_gene: TRBV5-5
j_gene: TRBJ2-4
len: 14

CDR3aa: CASSIVHSHEQYF
CDR3nt: TGTGCCAGTAGTATAGTACACTCACACGAGCAGTACTTC
abundance: NA
d_gene: NA
v_gene: TRBV19
j_gene: TRBJ2-7
len: 13

CDR3aa: CATRQGGSYNEQFF
CDR3nt: TGTGCCACCAGGCAGGGAGGATCCTACAATGAGCAGTTCTTC
abundance: NA
d_gene: NA
v_gene: TRBV24-1
j_gene: TRBJ2-1
len: 14

CDR3aa: CAWAGQPNTEAFF
CDR3nt: TGTGCCTGGGCTGGACAGCCGAACACTGAAGCTTTCTTT
abundance: NA
d_gene: NA
v_gene: TRBV30
j_gene: TRBJ1-1
len: 13

CDR3aa: CASSQKVGLTGGRVYSNQPQHF
CDR3nt: TGTGCCAGCAGCCAGAAAGTGGGGTTGACAGGGGGGCGCGTATATAGCAATCAGCCCCAGCATTTT
abundance: NA
d_gene: TRBD1
v_gene: TRBV27
j_gene: TRBJ1-5
len: 22

CDR3aa: CASSFVVEKLFF
CDR3nt: TGTGCCAGCAGTTTTGTGGTTGAAAAACTGTTTTTT
abundance: NA
d_gene: NA
v_gene: TRBV12-3/TRBV12-4
j_gene: TRBJ1-4
len: 12

CDR3aa: CASSLVSGALSNYGYTF
CDR3nt: TGTGCCAGCAGCTTAGTATCAGGGGCCCTATCTAACTATGGCTACACCTTC
abundance: NA
d_gene: NA
v_gene: TRBV7-8
j_gene: TRBJ1-2
len: 17

CDR3aa: CASSPDRGRHEQFF
CDR3nt: TGTGCCAGCAGCCCCGACAGAGGCCGGCATGAGCAGTTCTTC
abundance: NA
d_gene: NA
v_gene: TRBV11-2
j_gene: TRBJ2-1
len: 14

CDR3aa: CASSPPYRQGGNEQFF
CDR3nt: TGTGCCAGCAGCCCGCCCTATCGACAGGGAGGCAATGAGCAGTTCTTC
abundance: NA
d_gene: NA
v_gene: TRBV7-8
j_gene: TRBJ2-1
len: 16

CDR3aa: CASSAGTMNTEAFF
CDR3nt: TGTGCCAGCAGCGCCGGGACCATGAACACTGAAGCTTTCTTT
abundance: NA
d_gene: NA
v_gene: TRBV9
j_gene: TRBJ1-1
len: 14

CDR3aa: CATSRGSGDNVGFF
CDR3nt: TGTGCCACCAGCAGAGGTTCGGGGGACAATGTCGGGTTCTTC
abundance: NA
d_gene: NA
v_gene: TRBV15
j_gene: TRBJ2-1
len: 14

CDR3aa: CASSSDRVASPLHF
CDR3nt: TGTGCCAGCAGTTCAGACAGGGTAGCATCACCCCTCCACTTT
abundance: NA
d_gene: TRBD1
v_gene: TRBV11-2
j_gene: TRBJ1-6
len: 14

CDR3aa: CASSSGGNYGYTF
CDR3nt: TGTGCCAGCAGCTCGGGGGGGAACTATGGCTACACCTTC
abundance: NA
d_gene: NA
v_gene: TRBV5-5
j_gene: TRBJ1-2
len: 13

CDR3aa: CASSSGTSGGFSEQFF
CDR3nt: TGTGCCAGTAGTTCCGGAACTAGCGGGGGTTTTAGTGAGCAGTTCTTC
abundance: NA
d_gene: TRBD2
v_gene: TRBV19
j_gene: TRBJ2-1
len: 16

CDR3aa: CASKPWGRDEKLFF
CDR3nt: TGTGCCAGCAAACCTTGGGGCCGTGATGAAAAACTGTTTTTT
abundance: NA
d_gene: NA
v_gene: TRBV28
j_gene: TRBJ1-4
len: 14